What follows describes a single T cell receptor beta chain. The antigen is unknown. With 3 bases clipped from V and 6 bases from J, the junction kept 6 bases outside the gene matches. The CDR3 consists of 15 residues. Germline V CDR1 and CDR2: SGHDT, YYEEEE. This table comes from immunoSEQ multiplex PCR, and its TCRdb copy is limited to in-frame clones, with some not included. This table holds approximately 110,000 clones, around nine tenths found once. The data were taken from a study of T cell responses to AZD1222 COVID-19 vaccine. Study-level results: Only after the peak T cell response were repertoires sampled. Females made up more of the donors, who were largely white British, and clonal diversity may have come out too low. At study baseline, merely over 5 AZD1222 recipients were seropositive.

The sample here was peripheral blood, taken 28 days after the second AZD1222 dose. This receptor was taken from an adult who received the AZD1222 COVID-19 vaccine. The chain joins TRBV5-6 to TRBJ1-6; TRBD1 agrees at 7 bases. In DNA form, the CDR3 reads TGTGCCAGCAGCTGGGGACAGCTTTCTAATTCACCCCTCCACTTT. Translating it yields CASSWGQLSNSPLHF.